A single sample is the source of the 2 T cell receptor beta chains below, sequenced in a study of T cells in Graves' hyperthyroidism and ophthalmopathy. Using RNA transcripts as the source, TCR beta CDR3 regions were amplified. Using the HTBI primer set, a first-round RT-PCR was run on the TCR CDR3. TCRdb redid the calling of the multiplex PCR reads with MiXCR, one entry per CDR3 protein. The sample holds 450,000 to 700,000 distinct CDR3 sequences, about half seen once. The sequencing sample was made of peripheral blood or thyroid tissue (not recorded which). These TCRs come from an adult woman with Graves' disease, either hyperthyroidism or ophthalmopathy (not recorded which).

This clonotype was counted a few times. The rearrangement uses TRBV6-5 and TRBJ2-2, with TRBD1 identical over 8 bases. V shed 6 bases, J shed 4 bases, and the junction held 10 bases outside the gene matches. Germline lookup yields CDR1 MNHEY and CDR2 SVGAGI. The CDR3 is made up of 16 amino acids. The CDR3 spells CASRQPTGAGTGELFF. The CDR3 DNA follows: TGTGCCAGCAGACAGCCGACAGGGGCCGGCACCGGGGAGCTGTTTTTT.

The V and J genes are TRBV20-1 and TRBJ2-7; D may be TRBD1 (5 bases). The CDR3 covers 14 residues. Germline CDR1 reads DFQATT; CDR2 reads SNEGSKA (reference sequence). V was cut by 3 bases and J by 0 bases, with 12 bases left in between. CDR3 DNA: TGCAGTGCTAGTGTTCAGGGTGGCTCCTACGAGCAGTACTTC. Translated: CSASVQGGSYEQYF.